The present T cell receptor (beta chain) was sequenced within a study of CD8+CD57+ T cells in acquired aplastic anemia. Study at large: Across the sorted CD4+ and CD8+ cells, DNA amounts averaged roughly 3.5 ug.

For sequencing, patients were chosen who had shown expansion of CD8+CD57+ cells by flow cytometry. For CDR3 and TCR beta VDJ profiling, genomic DNA was the template used. From the reads, TCRdb called clonotypes with MiXCR, one entry per CDR3 protein. Of 150,000 or so distinct CDR3 sequences in the sample, approximately 52% were seen once. As to this clonotype: Germline is not matched at one junction end, which may reflect a read error.

The CDR3 loop spans 13 amino acids. Germline V CDR1 and CDR2: DFQATT, SNEGSKA (reference sequence). The chain recombines TRBV20-1 with TRBJ2-7; 7 bases map to TRBD1. This TCR was sampled from a human donor with aplastic anemia. The sequenced sample consisted of sorted CD4+, CD8+, or CD8+CD57+ T cells (not recorded which) from PBMCs. CDR3 in DNA: TGTGCCCCAACAGGGGTAGGCTCCTACGAGCAGTACTTC. This sequence encodes CAPTGVGSYEQYF.